This T cell receptor beta chain came from a study of blood T cell repertoires in COVID-19. Study in general: Donors in the United States, Italy and Spain gave samples during acute or convalescent COVID-19. PBMCs, B-cell-depleted T cells, or T cells were the source of the cDNA or gDNA that made up the material.

Authors' processing steps: Amplifying reference gene primers gave estimates of nucleated cell counts. Assay: immunoSEQ multiplex PCR; the TCRdb copy retains only in-frame clones and omits some. That table supplies the V and J calls and clone size; D and trimming were determined from the DNA. The sample includes roughly 100,000 clones, 75% to 85% seen only once; the top ten take about 5%. Only a few counts were recorded for this clone. The CDR3 length is 14 residues. Germline-derived CDR1 and CDR2 are GTSNPN and SVGIG (reference sequence). The V segment lost 2 bases and the J segment 1 base; nucleotides outside the gene matches: 2.

The V and J genes are TRBV30 and TRBJ2-3, with 8 positions matching TRBD2. This clonotype originated in a man in his 60s with acute or convalescent COVID-19. The sequenced material came from peripheral blood. CDR3 sequence (DNA): TGTGCCTGGAGTTCCGGGGGGGGCACAGATACGCAGTATTTT. Protein sequence: CAWSSGGGTDTQYF.